This TCR beta chain was profiled in a study of tumor-infiltrating lymphocytes in primary liver carcinoma. Using a constant-region primer together with ProtoScript II reverse transcriptase, TCR beta cDNA was made from around 500 ng of total RNA. Each TCR beta library was derived from three nested multiplex PCR rounds that employed slightly modified ARM-PCR. Each CDR3 protein gets one entry after TCRdb re-called the multiplex PCR reads with MiXCR. The sample has tens of thousands of distinct CDR3 sequences; approximately 77% are singletons. Co-extraction of both nucleic acids (RNA and DNA) used about 17-31 mg of unsorted bulk tissue. This clonotype was found a few times. The clonotype was recovered from a man aged 35 to 55 with primary liver carcinoma and hepatitis B virus infection. The material sequenced was liver tumor tissue from sampling region 1. The subset is: tumor region T1, superior pole.

CDR3 residues: CATSRDGHHGYTF. In DNA form, the CDR3 reads TGTGCCACCTCCCGGGACGGTCACCATGGCTACACCTTC. The chain links TRBV6-1 to TRBJ1-2; possible D gene TRBD1, 5 bases. Between the trimmed V and J ends, which lost 10 bases and 6 bases, there was a span of 18 bases. The V gene's germline CDR1 is MNHNS and CDR2 SASEGT. This CDR3 is 13 amino acids long.